The clone carrying this T cell receptor beta chain came up a few times. V shed 0 bases, J shed 3 bases, and the junction held 11 bases outside the gene matches. The CDR3 runs to 16 residues. Germline-derived CDR1 and CDR2 are SQVTM and ANQGSEA. This entry is derived from a study of blood T cell repertoires in COVID-19. Per the original methods: Nucleated cell number was recorded as an estimate derived from reference gene primer amplification. Here immunoSEQ multiplex PCR was the method, and the copy in TCRdb shows in-frame clones only, minus some. V, J and clone size derive from that table, while D and trimming were established from the DNA sequence. The table has about 180,000 clones, about 79% seen once.

This chain connects TRBV29-1 to TRBJ2-7, with 7 bases lining up with TRBD1. The sequenced sample was peripheral blood. The clonotype originates from a woman aged 70-85 years with acute or convalescent COVID-19. CDR3 sequence reads: CSVEEMKPGQRYEQYF. The CDR3 nucleotides read TGCAGCGTTGAAGAAATGAAACCGGGACAGCGCTACGAGCAGTACTTC.